Only a few counts were recorded for the clone carrying this TCR beta chain. Sequencing used immunoSEQ multiplex PCR; TCRdb keeps in-frame clones, though not all of them. The sample gives over 450,000 clones, roughly 74% of which show up once; more than 0.01% is in the top ten. The record originates from a study of shared T cell receptors in the human thymus. CDR3 length equals 15 residues. V was pared by 3 bases and J by 3 bases, with 8 bases of the junction left unmatched. The germline gives CDR1 MGHDK, CDR2 SYGVNS. These records were also assigned to another study, of human thymus T cells. That investigation notes: Thymic and blood repertoires appeared to carry a bias in their V and J gene usage.

Sequences were obtained from thymocytes. This receptor was identified in a boy younger than two with a congenital heart defect. The rearrangement joins TRBV25-1 to TRBJ2-7, with 7 bases fitting TRBD1. The CDR3 region is CASSEGLRGIYEQYF. The CDR3 DNA sequence: TGTGCCAGCAGTGAGGGTCTCAGGGGGATCTACGAGCAGTACTTC.